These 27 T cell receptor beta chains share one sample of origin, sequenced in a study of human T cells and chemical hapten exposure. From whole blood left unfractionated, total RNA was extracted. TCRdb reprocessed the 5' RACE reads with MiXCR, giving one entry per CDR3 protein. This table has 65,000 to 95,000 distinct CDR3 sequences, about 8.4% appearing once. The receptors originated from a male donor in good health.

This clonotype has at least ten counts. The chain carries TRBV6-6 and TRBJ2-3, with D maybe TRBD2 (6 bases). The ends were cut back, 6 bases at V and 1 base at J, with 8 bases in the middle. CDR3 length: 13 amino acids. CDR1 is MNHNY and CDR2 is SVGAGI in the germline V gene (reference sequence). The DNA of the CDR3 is TGTGCCAGCAGGGGGACTGGCACAGATACGCAGTATTTT. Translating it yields CASRGTGTDTQYF.

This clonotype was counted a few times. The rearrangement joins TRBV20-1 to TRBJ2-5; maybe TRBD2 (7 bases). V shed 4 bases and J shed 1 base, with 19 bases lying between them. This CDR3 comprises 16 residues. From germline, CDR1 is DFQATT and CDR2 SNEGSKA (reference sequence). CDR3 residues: CSATVVGGAAQETQYF. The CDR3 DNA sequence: TGCAGTGCTACGGTTGTAGGGGGGGCGGCCCAAGAGACCCAGTACTTC.

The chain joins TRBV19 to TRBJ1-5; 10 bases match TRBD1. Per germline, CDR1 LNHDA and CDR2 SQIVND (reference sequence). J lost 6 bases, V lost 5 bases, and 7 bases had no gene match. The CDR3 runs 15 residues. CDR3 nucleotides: TGTGCCAGTAGTCTCCGGGACAGGGGAGGTCAGCCCCAGCATTTT. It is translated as CASSLRDRGGQPQHF.

The CDR3 sequence: CASNLAGVYGYTF. CDR3 in DNA: TGTGCCAGCAACCTTGCCGGGGTCTATGGCTACACCTTC. The genes are TRBV12-3 or TRBV12-4 and TRBJ1-2; D unclear. The CDR3 has 13 residues. V was shortened by 7 bases and J by 4 bases, with 13 bases between the two germline ends.

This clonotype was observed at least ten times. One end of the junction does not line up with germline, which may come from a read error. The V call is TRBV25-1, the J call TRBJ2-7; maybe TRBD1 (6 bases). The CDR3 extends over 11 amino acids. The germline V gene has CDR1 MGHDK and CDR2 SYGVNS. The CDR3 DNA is TGTGCCAGCAGTGTAGGGGGTGAAGAAACTTTC. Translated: CASSVGGEETF.

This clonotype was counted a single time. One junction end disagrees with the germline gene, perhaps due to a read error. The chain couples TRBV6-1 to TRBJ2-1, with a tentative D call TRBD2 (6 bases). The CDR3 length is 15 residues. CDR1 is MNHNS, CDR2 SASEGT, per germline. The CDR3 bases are TGTGCCAGCAGTGAAGCTAGCGGCTCCTACAATGGGCAGTTCTTC. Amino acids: CASSEASGSYNGQFF.

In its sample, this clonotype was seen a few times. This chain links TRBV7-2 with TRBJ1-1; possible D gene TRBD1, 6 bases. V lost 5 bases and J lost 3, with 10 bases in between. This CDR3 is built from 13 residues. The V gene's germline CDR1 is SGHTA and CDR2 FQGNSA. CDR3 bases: TGTGCCAGCAGCATATACAGGGACACTGAAGCTTTCTTT. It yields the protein CASSIYRDTEAFF.

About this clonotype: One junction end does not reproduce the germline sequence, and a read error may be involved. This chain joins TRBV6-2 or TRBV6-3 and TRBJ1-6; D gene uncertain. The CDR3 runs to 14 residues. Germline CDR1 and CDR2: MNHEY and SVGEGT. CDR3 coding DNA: TGTGCCAGCTCCAACGTGGGTGGTAATTCAACCCTCCACTTT. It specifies CASSNVGGNSTLHF.

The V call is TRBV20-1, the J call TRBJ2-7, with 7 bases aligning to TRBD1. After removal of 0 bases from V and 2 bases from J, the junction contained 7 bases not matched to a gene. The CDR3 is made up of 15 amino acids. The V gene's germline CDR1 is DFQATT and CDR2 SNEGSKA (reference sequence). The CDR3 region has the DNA TGCAGTGCTAGAGATCCGGGACAGACTCCCTACGAGCAGTACTTC. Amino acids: CSARDPGQTPYEQYF.

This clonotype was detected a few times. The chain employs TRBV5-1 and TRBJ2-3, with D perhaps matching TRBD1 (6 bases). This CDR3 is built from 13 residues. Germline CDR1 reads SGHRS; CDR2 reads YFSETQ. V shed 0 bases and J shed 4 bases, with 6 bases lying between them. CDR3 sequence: CASSLAGADTQYF. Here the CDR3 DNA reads TGCGCCAGCAGCTTGGCAGGGGCAGATACGCAGTATTTT.

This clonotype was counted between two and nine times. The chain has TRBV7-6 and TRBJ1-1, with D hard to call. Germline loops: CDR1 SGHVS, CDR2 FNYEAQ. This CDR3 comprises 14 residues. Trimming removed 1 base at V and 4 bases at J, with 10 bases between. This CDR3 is CASSLGAGFTEAFF. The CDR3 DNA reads TGTGCCAGCAGCTTAGGTGCGGGGTTCACTGAAGCTTTCTTT.

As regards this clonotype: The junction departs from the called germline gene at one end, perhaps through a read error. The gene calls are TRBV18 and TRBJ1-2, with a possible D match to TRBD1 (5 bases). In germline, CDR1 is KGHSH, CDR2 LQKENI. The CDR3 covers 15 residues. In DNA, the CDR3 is TGTGCCAGCCAACGTGACAGCTTCCTAAACTATGGCGACACCTTC. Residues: CASQRDSFLNYGDTF.

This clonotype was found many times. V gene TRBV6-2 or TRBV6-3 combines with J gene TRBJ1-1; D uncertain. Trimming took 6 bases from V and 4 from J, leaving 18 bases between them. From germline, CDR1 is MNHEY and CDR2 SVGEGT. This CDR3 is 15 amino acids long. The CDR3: CASRLTPAQGTEAFF. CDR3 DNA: TGTGCCAGCAGACTGACCCCTGCCCAAGGCACTGAAGCTTTCTTT.

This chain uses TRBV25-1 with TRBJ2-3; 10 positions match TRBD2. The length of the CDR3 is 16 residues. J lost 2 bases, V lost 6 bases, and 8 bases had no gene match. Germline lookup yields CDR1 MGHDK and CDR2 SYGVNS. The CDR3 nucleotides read TGTGCCAGCAGCCCGGGACTAGCGTGGGACACAGATACGCAGTATTTT. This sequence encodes CASSPGLAWDTDTQYF.

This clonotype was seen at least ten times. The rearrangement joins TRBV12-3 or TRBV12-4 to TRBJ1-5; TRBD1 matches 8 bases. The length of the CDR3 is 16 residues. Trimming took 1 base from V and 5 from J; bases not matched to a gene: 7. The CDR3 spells CASSLGQGARDQPQHF. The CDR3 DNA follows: TGTGCCAGCAGTTTAGGGCAGGGGGCGAGGGATCAGCCCCAGCATTTT.

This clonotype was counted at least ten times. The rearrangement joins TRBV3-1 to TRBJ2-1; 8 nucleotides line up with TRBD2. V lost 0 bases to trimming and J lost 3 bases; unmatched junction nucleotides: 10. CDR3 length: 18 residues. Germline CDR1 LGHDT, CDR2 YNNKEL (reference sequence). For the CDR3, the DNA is TGTGCCAGCAGCCAAGAACCGCTCGGACTAGCCGTCTACAATGAGCAGTTCTTC. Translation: CASSQEPLGLAVYNEQFF.

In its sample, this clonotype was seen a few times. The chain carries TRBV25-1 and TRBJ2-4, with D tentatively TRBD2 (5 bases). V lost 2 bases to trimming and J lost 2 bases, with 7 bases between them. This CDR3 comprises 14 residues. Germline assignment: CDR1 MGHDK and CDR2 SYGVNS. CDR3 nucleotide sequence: TGTGCCAGCAGTGAAGAGGGATCCAAAAACATTCAGTACTTC. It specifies CASSEEGSKNIQYF.

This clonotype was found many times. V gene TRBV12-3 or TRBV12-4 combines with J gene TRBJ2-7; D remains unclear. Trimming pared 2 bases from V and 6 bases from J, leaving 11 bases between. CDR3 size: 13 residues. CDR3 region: CASSLLPSPEQYF. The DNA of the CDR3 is TGTGCCAGCAGTTTACTCCCTTCTCCCGAGCAGTACTTC.

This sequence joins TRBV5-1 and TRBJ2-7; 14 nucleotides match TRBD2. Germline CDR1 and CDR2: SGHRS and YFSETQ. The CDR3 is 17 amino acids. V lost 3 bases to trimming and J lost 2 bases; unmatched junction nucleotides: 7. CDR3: CASSWGLAGVLAYEQYF. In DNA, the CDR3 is TGCGCCAGCAGCTGGGGACTAGCGGGGGTCTTGGCCTACGAGCAGTACTTC. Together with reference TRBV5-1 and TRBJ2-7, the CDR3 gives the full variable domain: KAGVTQTPRYLIKTRGQQVTLSCSPISGHRSVSWYQQTPGQGLQFLFEYFSETQRNKGNFPGRFSGRQFSNSRSEMNVSTLELGDSALYLCASSWGLAGVLAYEQYFGPGTRLTVT.

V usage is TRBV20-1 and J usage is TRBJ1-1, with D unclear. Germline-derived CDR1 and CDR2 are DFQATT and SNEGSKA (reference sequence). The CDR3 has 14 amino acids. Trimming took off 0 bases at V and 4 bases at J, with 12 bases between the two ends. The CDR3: CSARDEDVITEAFF. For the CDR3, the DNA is TGCAGTGCTAGAGATGAGGACGTGATCACTGAAGCTTTCTTT.

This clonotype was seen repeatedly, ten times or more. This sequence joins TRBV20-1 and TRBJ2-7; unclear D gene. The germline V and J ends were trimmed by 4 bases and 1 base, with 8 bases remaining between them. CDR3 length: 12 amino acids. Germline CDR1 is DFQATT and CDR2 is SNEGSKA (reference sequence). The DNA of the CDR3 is TGCAGTGCTAAATTGAGTTCCTACGAGCAGTACTTC. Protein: CSAKLSSYEQYF.

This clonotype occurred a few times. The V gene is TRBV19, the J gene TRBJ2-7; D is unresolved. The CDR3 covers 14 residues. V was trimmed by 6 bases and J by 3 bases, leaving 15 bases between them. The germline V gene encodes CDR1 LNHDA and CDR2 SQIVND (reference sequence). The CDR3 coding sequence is TGTGCCAGTAGCGTGTCCTATACGAGCTACGAGCAGTACTTC. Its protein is CASSVSYTSYEQYF.

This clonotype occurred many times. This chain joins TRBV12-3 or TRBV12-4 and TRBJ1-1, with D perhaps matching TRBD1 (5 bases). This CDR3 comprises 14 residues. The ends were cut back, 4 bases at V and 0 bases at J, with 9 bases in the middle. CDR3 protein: CASSWTPMNTEAFF. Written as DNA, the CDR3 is TGTGCCAGCAGTTGGACACCCATGAACACTGAAGCTTTCTTT.

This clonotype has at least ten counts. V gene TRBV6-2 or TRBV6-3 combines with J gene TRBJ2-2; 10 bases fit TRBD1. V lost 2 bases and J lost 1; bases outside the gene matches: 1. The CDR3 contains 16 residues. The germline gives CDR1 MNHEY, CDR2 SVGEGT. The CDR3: CASSYGDRGNTGELFF. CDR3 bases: TGTGCCAGCAGTTACGGGGACAGGGGGAACACCGGGGAGCTGTTTTTT.

CDR3 bases: TGTGCCAGCCAAACTCGGGGGAGCTCCTATAATTCACCCCTCCACTTT. It codes for CASQTRGSSYNSPLHF. V usage is TRBV2 and J usage is TRBJ1-6; tentatively, D is TRBD1 (5 bases). Trimming removed 8 bases from V and 0 bases from J, with 14 bases in between. CDR3 length equals 16 residues. The germline gives CDR1 SNHLY, CDR2 FYNNEI.

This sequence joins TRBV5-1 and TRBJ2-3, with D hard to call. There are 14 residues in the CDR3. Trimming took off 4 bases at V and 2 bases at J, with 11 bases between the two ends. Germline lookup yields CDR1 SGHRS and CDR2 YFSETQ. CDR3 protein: CASSRIEATDTQYF. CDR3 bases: TGCGCCAGCAGCCGTATTGAGGCCACAGATACGCAGTATTTT.

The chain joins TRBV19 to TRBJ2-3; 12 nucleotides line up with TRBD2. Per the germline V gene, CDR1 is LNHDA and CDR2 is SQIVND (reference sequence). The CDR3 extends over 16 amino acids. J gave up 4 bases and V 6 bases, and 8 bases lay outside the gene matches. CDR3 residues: CASSLAGGLSPDTQYF. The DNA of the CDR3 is TGTGCCAGTAGCCTAGCGGGAGGGCTTAGCCCAGATACGCAGTATTTT.